This T cell receptor (beta chain) was identified in a study of cytomegalovirus exposure and HLA in healthy donors. The CDR3 loop spans 12 amino acids. CDR1 and CDR2 (germline): LNHDA, SQIVND (reference sequence). V lost 3 bases and J 6 bases, leaving 6 bases between the germline ends. Use of 60 Vbeta and 13 Jbeta primers characterized the PCR. Assay: immunoSEQ multiplex PCR; the TCRdb copy retains only in-frame clones and omits some. The sample lists under 200,000 clones, around 75% seen once, with 1.5% to 2% in the top ten. This chain links TRBV19 with TRBJ1-5, with D perhaps TRBD1 (5 bases). Sequencing used PBMCs. This sequence originates from a woman in her twenties or thirties in good health and CMV-seronegative. CDR3 residues: CASSMGLQPQHF. The CDR3 DNA is TGTGCCAGTAGTATGGGGCTTCAGCCCCAGCATTTT.